The source of this TCR beta chain is a study of blood T cell repertoires in COVID-19. Study summary: The samples span acute and convalescent COVID-19 from the United States, Italy and Spain.

V dropped 4 bases and J dropped 6 bases, with 19 bases sitting between them. CDR3 size: 15 residues. As to this clone: Other DNA sequences from this sample encode an identical CDR3 as well.

Clones were sequenced by immunoSEQ multiplex PCR, and TCRdb holds only the in-frame ones, with some missing. There are about 190,000 clones in the sample; 80% to 90% occur only once, and about 1.1% lies in the top ten. Specimen: peripheral blood. The sequence was obtained from a man aged 25 to 40 with acute or convalescent COVID-19. The genes are TRBV23-1 and TRBJ2-7; D is perhaps TRBD2 (6 bases). TRBV23-1 is known as an ORF, though its function is uncertain. The CDR3 DNA reads TGCGCCAGCAGTCGGCGCGGGGCCCCCCCTGGCGAGCAGTACTTC. Its translation: CASSRRGAPPGEQYF.